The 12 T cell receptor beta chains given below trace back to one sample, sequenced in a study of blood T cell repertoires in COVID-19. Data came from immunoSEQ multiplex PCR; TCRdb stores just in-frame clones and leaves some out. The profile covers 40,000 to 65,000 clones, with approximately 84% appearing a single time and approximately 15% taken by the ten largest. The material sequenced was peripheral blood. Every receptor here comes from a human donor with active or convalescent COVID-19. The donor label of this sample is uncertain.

CDR3 bases: TGTGCCAGCAGTGAAGGGCGGGCACAGCCCCAGCATTTT. Encoded protein: CASSEGRAQPQHF. V gene TRBV6-1 combines with J gene TRBJ1-5, with D hard to call. Germline V gives CDR1 MNHNS, CDR2 SASEGT. Trimming shortened V by 1 base and J by 7 bases, and 8 bases separated the two germline ends. The CDR3 extends over 13 amino acids.

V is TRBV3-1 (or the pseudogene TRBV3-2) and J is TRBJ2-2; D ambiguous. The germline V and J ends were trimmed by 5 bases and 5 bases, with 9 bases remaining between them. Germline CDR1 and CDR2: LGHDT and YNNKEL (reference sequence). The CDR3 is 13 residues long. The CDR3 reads CASSGHETGELFF. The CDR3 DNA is TGTGCCAGCAGCGGGCACGAGACCGGGGAGCTGTTTTTT.

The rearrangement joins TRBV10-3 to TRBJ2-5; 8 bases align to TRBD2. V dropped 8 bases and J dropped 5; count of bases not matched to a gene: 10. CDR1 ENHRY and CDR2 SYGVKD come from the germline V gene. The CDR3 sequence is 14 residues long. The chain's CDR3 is CAIGPGGPRETQYF. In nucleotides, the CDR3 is TGTGCCATCGGACCGGGAGGGCCACGGGAGACCCAGTACTTC.

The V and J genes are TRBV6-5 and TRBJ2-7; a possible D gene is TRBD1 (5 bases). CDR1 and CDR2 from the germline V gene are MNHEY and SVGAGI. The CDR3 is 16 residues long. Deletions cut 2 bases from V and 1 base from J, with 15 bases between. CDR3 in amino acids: CASSYLDSTSSYEQYF. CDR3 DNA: TGTGCCAGCAGTTACCTCGACAGTACAAGTTCCTACGAGCAGTACTTC.

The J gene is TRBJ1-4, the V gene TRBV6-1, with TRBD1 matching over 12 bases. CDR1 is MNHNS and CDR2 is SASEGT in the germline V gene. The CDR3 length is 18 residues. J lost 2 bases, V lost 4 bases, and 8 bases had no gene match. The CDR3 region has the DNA TGTGCCAGCAGTGGCTTCGGGACAGGGGGCGGGACTAATGAAAAACTGTTTTTT. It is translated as CASSGFGTGGGTNEKLFF.

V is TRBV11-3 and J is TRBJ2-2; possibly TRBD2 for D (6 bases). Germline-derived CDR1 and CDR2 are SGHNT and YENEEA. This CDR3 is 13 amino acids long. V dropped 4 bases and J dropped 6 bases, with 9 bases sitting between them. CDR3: CASSSGDSGELFF. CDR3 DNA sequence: TGTGCCAGCAGCTCGGGGGACTCCGGGGAGCTGTTTTTT.

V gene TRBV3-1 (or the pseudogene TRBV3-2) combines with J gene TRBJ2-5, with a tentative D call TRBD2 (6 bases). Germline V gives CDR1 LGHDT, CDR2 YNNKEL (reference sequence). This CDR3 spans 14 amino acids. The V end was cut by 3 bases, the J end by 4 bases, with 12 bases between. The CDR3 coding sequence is TGTGCCAGCAGCCAGGGTGGGGGGAGAGAGACCCAGTACTTC. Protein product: CASSQGGGRETQYF.

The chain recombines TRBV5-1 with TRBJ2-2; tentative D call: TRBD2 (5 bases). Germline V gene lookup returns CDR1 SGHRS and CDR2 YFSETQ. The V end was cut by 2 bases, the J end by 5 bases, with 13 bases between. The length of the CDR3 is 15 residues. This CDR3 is CASSFVGVSTGELFF. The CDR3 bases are TGCGCCAGCAGCTTCGTGGGAGTGTCTACCGGGGAGCTGTTTTTT.

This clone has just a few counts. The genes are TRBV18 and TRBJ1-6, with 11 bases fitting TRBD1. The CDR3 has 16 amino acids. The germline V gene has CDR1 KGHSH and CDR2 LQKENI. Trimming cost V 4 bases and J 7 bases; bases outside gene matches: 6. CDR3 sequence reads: CASSRGQGAGNSPLHF. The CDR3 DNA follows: TGTGCCAGCTCACGAGGACAGGGGGCGGGGAATTCACCCCTCCACTTT.

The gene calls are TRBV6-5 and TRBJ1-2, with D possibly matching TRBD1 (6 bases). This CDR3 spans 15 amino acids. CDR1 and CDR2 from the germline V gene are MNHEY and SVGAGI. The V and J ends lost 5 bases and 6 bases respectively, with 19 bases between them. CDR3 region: CASSLTGLPPHGYTF. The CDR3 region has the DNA TGTGCCAGCAGTCTTACAGGGTTGCCACCCCATGGCTACACCTTC.

CDR3 sequence (DNA): TGTGCCAGCAGTAGGACAGGGTCAGATACGCAGTATTTT. This encodes CASSRTGSDTQYF. The chain employs TRBV6-5 and TRBJ2-3; 8 nucleotides match TRBD1. Germline CDR1 and CDR2: MNHEY and SVGAGI. V was clipped by 5 bases and J by 4 bases; unmatched bases: 2. CDR3 length: 13 amino acids.

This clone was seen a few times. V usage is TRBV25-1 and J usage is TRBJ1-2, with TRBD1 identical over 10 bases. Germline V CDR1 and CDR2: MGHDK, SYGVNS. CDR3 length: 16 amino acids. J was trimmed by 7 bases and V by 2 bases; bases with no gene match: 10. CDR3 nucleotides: TGTGCCAGCAGTGAAGTCCGGGACAGGGGATTGCGTGGCTACACCTTC. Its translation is CASSEVRDRGLRGYTF.